This TCR beta chain was identified during a study of cytomegalovirus exposure and HLA in healthy donors. V was clipped by 0 bases and J by 4 bases; unmatched bases: 5. The CDR3 is 15 residues long. From germline, CDR1 is SGHRS and CDR2 YFSETQ. Both 60 Vbeta primers and 13 Jbeta primers went into the PCR. Produced via immunoSEQ multiplex PCR; TCRdb's table is partial and in-frame only. The sample spans tens of thousands of clones; the ten largest clones claim less than 5.5%. Sequences were obtained from PBMCs. The chain combines TRBV5-1 with TRBJ1-1; 8 nucleotides line up with TRBD1. This clonotype was sampled from a middle-aged woman in good health and CMV-seropositive. In DNA, the CDR3 is TGCGCCAGCAGCTTGGTGGGAACAGGGGGCACTGAAGCTTTCTTT. It yields the protein CASSLVGTGGTEAFF.